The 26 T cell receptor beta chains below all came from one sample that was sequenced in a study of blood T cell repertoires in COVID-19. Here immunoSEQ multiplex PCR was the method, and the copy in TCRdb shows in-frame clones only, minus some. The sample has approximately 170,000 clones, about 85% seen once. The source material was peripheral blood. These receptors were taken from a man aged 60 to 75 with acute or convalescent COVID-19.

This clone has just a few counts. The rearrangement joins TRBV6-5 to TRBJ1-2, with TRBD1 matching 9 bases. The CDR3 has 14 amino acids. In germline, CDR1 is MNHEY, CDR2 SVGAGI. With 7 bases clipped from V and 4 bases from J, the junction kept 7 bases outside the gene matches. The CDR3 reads CASKRGQGSYGYTF. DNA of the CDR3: TGTGCCAGCAAGCGGGGACAGGGAAGCTATGGCTACACCTTC.

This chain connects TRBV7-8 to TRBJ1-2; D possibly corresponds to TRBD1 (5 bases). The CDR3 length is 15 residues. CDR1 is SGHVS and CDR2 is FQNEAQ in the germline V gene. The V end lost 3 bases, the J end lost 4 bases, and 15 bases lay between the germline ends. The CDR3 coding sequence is TGTGCCAGCAGCTTCCTAGGCAGGGAGGGCTATGGCTACACCTTC. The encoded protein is CASSFLGREGYGYTF.

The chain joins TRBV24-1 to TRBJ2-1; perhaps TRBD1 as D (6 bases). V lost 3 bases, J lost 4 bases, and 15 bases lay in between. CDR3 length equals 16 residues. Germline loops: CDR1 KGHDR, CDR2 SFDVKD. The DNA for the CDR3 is TGTGCCACCAGTGATCCATCCCGGGACACTTACAATGAGCAGTTCTTC. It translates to CATSDPSRDTYNEQFF.

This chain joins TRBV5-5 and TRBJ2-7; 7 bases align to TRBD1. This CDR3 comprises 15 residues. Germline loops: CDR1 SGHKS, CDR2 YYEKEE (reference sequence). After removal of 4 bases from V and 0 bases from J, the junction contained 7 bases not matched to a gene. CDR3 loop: CASSLDPGGSYEQYF. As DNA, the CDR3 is TGTGCCAGCAGCCTGGACCCAGGGGGCTCCTACGAGCAGTACTTC.

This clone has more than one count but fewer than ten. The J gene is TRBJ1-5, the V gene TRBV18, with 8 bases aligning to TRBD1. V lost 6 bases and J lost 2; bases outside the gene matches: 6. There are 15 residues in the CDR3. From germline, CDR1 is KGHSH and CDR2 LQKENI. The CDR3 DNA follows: TGTGCCAGCTCGCCGACAGGGGCGGGCAATCAGCCCCAGCATTTT. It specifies CASSPTGAGNQPQHF. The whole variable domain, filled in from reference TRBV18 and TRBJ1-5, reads NAGVMQNPRHLVRRRGQEARLRCSPMKGHSHVYWYRQLPEEGLKFMVYLQKENIIDESGMPKERFSAEFPKEGPSILRIQQVVRGDSAAYFCASSPTGAGNQPQHFGDGTRLSIL.

DNA of the CDR3: TGTGCCAGCAGTAGGGAGAGCTATGGCTACACCTTC. The encoded protein is CASSRESYGYTF. The chain couples TRBV5-4 to TRBJ1-2; unclear D gene. This CDR3 region has 12 residues. The V gene's germline CDR1 is SGHNT and CDR2 YYREEE (reference sequence). V lost 5 bases and J 4 bases, leaving 9 bases between the germline ends.

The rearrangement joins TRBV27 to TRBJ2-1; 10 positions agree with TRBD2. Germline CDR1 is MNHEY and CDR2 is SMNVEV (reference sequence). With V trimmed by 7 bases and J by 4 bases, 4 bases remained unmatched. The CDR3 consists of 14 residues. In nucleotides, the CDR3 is TGTGCCAGCAAAACTAGCGGGATTTACAATGAGCAGTTCTTC. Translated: CASKTSGIYNEQFF.

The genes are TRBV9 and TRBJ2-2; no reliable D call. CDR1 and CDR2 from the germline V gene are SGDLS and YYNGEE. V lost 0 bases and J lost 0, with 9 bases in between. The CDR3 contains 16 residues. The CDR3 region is CASSVVLTPNTGELFF. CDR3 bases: TGTGCCAGCAGCGTAGTCCTGACACCGAACACCGGGGAGCTGTTTTTT.

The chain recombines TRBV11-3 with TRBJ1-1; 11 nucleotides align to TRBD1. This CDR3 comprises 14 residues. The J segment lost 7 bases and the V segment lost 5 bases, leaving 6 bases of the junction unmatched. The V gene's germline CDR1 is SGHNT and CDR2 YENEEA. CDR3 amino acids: CASSPDGTGGEAFF. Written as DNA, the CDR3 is TGTGCCAGCAGCCCGGACGGGACAGGGGGTGAAGCTTTCTTT. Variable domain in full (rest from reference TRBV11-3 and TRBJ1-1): EAGVVQSPRYKIIEKKQPVAFWCNPISGHNTLYWYLQNLGQGPELLIRYENEEAVDDSQLPKDRFSAERLKGVDSTLKIQPAELGDSAVYLCASSPDGTGGEAFFGQGTRLTVV.

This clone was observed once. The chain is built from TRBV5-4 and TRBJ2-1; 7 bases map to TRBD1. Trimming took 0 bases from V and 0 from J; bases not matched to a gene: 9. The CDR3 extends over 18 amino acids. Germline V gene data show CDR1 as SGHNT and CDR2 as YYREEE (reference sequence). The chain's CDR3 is CASSLEPFQGDSYNEQFF. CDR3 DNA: TGTGCCAGCAGCTTGGAACCGTTTCAGGGGGACTCCTACAATGAGCAGTTCTTC.

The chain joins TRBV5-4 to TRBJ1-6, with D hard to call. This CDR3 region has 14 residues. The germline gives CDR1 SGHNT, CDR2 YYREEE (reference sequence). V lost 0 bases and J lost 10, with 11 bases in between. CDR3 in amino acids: CASSLEVSDSPLHF. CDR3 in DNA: TGTGCCAGCAGCTTGGAGGTCAGCGACTCACCCCTCCACTTT.

Here the CDR3 reads CATSDPGQGGNTIYF. DNA for the CDR3: TGTGCCACCAGTGACCCAGGACAGGGGGGAAACACCATATATTTT. The rearrangement links TRBV24-1 to TRBJ1-3; 9 bases are a match to TRBD1. Germline trimming cut 4 bases from V and 4 bases from J; bases unmatched to any gene: 4. The length of the CDR3 is 15 residues. The germline CDR1 and CDR2 sequences are KGHDR and SFDVKD.

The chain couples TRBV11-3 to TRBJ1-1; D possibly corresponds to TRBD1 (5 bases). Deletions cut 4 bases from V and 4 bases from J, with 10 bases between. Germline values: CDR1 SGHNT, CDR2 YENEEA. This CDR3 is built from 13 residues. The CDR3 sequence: CASSSDSRTEAFF. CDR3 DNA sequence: TGTGCCAGCAGCTCTGACAGTCGCACTGAAGCTTTCTTT. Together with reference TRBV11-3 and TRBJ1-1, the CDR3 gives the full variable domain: EAGVVQSPRYKIIEKKQPVAFWCNPISGHNTLYWYLQNLGQGPELLIRYENEEAVDDSQLPKDRFSAERLKGVDSTLKIQPAELGDSAVYLCASSSDSRTEAFFGQGTRLTVV.

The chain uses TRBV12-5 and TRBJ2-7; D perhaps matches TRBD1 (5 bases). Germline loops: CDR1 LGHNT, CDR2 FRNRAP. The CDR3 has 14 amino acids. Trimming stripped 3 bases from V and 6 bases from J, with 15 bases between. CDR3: CASGFKQDKAEQYV. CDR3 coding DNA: TGTGCTAGTGGTTTCAAACAGGATAAGGCCGAGCAGTACGTC.

Here the CDR3 DNA reads TGTGCCTGGAGAGATAGCGGCCTCTACACCGGGGAGCTGTTTTTT. Protein product: CAWRDSGLYTGELFF. The chain carries TRBV30 and TRBJ2-2; possibly TRBD2 for D (6 bases). Germline V gives CDR1 GTSNPN, CDR2 SVGIG (reference sequence). This CDR3 is 15 amino acids long. V shed 3 bases and J shed 3 bases, with 14 bases lying between them.

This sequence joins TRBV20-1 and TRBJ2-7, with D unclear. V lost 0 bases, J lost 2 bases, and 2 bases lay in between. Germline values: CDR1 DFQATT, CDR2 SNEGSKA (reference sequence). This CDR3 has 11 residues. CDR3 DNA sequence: TGCAGTGCTAGAGACGCCTACGAGCAGTACTTC. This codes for CSARDAYEQYF.

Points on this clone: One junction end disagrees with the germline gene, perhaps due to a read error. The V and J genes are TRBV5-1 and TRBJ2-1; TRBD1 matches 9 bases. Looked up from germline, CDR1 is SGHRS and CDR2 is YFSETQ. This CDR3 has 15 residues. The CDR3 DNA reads TGCGCCAGCAACTGGGGGACAGGGTCCTTCAATGAGCAGTTCTTC. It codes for CASNWGTGSFNEQFF. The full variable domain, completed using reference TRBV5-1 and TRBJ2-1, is KAGVTQTPRYLIKTRGQQVTLSCSPISGHRSVSWYQQTPGQGLQFLFEYFSETQRNKGNFPGRFSGRQFSNSRSEMNVSTLELGDSALYLCASNWGTGSFNEQFFGPGTRLTVL.

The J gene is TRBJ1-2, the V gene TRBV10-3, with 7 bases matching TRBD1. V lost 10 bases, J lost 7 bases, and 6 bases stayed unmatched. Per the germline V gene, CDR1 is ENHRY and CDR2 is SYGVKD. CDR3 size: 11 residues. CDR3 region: CATTGEVGYTF. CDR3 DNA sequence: TGTGCCACCACAGGGGAGGTTGGCTACACCTTC.

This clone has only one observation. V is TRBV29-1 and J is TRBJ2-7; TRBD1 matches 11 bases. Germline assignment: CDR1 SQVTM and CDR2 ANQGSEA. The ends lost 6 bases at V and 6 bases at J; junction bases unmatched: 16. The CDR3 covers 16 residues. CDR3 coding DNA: TGCAGCGTGGCAAACCCGGGACAGGGGGTTTGGGCCGAGCAGTACTTC. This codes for CSVANPGQGVWAEQYF.

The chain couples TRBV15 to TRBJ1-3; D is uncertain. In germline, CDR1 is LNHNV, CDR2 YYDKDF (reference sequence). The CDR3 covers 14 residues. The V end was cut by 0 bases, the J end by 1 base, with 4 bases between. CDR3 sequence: CATSRDRSGNTIYF. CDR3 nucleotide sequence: TGTGCCACCAGCAGAGACAGGTCTGGAAACACCATATATTTT.

CDR3 bases: TGTGCCAGCAGCGGCAACCGGGACAGCACGAACACCGGGGAGCTGTTTTTT. Protein sequence: CASSGNRDSTNTGELFF. The rearrangement joins TRBV9 to TRBJ2-2; 7 bases are a match to TRBD1. Unmatched junction bases numbered 8, after V lost 3 bases and J lost 0 bases. Germline lookup yields CDR1 SGDLS and CDR2 YYNGEE. The CDR3 sequence is 17 residues long.

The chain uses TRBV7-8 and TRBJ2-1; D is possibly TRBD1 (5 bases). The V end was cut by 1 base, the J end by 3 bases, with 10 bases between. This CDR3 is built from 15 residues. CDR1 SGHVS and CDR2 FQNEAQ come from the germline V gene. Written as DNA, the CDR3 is TGTGCCAGCAGCTTAGGCGGCAGGGACTACAATGAGCAGTTCTTC. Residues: CASSLGGRDYNEQFF.

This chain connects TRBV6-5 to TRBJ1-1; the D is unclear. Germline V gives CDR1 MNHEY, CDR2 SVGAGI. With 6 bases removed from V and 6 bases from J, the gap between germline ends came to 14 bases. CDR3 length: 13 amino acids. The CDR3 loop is CASSANSYSEAFF. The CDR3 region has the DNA TGTGCCAGCAGCGCAAACAGTTATTCTGAAGCTTTCTTT.

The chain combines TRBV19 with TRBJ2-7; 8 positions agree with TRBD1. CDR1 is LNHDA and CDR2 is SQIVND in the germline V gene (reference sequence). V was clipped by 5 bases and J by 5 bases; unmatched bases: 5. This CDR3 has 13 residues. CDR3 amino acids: CASSPAGGDEQYF. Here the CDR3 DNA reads TGTGCCAGTAGTCCCGCAGGGGGCGACGAGCAGTACTTC.

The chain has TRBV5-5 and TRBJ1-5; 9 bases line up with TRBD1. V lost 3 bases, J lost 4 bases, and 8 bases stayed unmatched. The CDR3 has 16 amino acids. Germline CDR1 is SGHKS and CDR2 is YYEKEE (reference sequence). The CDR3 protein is CASSSGTGGFNQPQHF. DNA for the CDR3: TGTGCCAGCAGCTCAGGAACAGGGGGCTTTAATCAGCCCCAGCATTTT.

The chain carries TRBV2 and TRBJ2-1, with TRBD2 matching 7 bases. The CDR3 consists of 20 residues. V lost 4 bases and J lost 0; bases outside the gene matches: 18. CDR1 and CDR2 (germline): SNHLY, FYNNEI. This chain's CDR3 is CASSGDPGIKRTSSYNEQFF. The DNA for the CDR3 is TGTGCCAGCAGTGGGGACCCAGGGATCAAGCGGACTAGCTCCTACAATGAGCAGTTCTTC.